These T cell receptor beta chains were read from a single sample in a study of blood T cell repertoires in COVID-19. Clones were sequenced by immunoSEQ multiplex PCR, and TCRdb holds only the in-frame ones, with some missing. The table records roughly 99,000 clones, roughly nine tenths of them present only once. What was sequenced was peripheral blood. The origin of the receptors is a man in his forties with active or convalescent COVID-19. Both conserved end residues are part of each CDR3. The order of the fields is clone size, D gene, J gene, V gene, CDR3 DNA, CDR3 protein. The D gene is left open where the match is weak. Expanded clones get a size class; other rows say once, few or many, or leave the size out.

NA NA TRBJ2-3 TRBV4-3 TGCGCCAGCAGCCAAGGGCGGGGAACAGATACGCAGTATTTT CASSQGRGTDTQYF
NA TRBD1 TRBJ1-2 TRBV30 TGTGCCTGGAGTGTCCAGGGGGTCGATGGCTACACCTTC CAWSVQGVDGYTF
NA NA TRBJ1-2 TRBV5-4 TGTGCCAGCAGCTTGGGCAGAAACTATGGCTACACCTTC CASSLGRNYGYTF
once NA TRBJ2-2 TRBV11-3 TGTGCCAGCAGTTTGCGGGGGAACACCGGGGAGCTGTTTTTT CASSLRGNTGELFF
NA TRBD1 TRBJ1-5 TRBV5-1 TGCGCCAGCAGCTTGGCCCCGACAGGGAATTCAAATCAGCCCCAGCATTTT CASSLAPTGNSNQPQHF
NA TRBD2 TRBJ2-1 TRBV27 TGTGCCAGCAGATTGAAAGGGGCGGGAGGGACACTTATATCCTACAATGAGCAGTTCTTC CASRLKGAGGTLISYNEQFF
NA NA TRBJ2-1 TRBV4-3 TGCGCCAGCAGCCAAGAGAGGAGCAATGAGCAGTTCTTC CASSQERSNEQFF
NA TRBD1 TRBJ2-3 TRBV11-3 TGTGCCAGCTTAGACCGGGACAGGGGGTCCGATACGCAGTATTTT CASLDRDRGSDTQYF
NA NA TRBJ1-3 TRBV19 TGTGCCAGTAGTATGCGAGGGTCTGGAAACACCATATATTTT CASSMRGSGNTIYF
NA NA TRBJ1-4 TRBV15 TGTGCCACCAGCAGAGATGTCGGGTTCGGGGATGAAAAACTGTTTTTT CATSRDVGFGDEKLFF
once NA TRBJ1-5 TRBV12-3/TRBV12-4 TGTGCCAGCAGCTCCGCGGGGAATCAGCCCCAGCATTTT CASSSAGNQPQHF
NA NA TRBJ2-1 TRBV19 TGTGCCAGTAGTCCTCCCGGGAGACACAATGAGCAGTTCTTC CASSPPGRHNEQFF
few TRBD2 TRBJ2-3 TRBV7-2 TGTGCCAGCAGCTTAGTAGCTCTGGCTAGCGGGACAGATACGCAGTATTTT CASSLVALASGTDTQYF
NA NA TRBJ1-5 TRBV18 TGTGCCAGCTCACCACAAGGAGGGGCTAGCAATCAGCCCCAGCATTTT CASSPQGGASNQPQHF
NA TRBD1 TRBJ2-3 TRBV24-1 TGTGCCACCAGTGATCTAACACAGGGGGCAGATACGCAGTATTTT CATSDLTQGADTQYF
NA NA TRBJ1-2 TRBV19 TGTGCCAGTACCTCCCGGAGAGAAAACTATGGCTACACCTTC CASTSRRENYGYTF
NA NA TRBJ1-1 TRBV28 TGTGCCAGCAGTTTCTCAGTGAACACTGAAGCTTTCTTT CASSFSVNTEAFF
NA TRBD1 TRBJ1-2 TRBV7-9 TGTGCCAGCACTCAACAGGGGGGGTCGAGAGGCTACACCTTC CASTQQGGSRGYTF
once TRBD1 TRBJ2-1 TRBV7-3 TGTGCCAGCAGCCCCGGGACAGGGGGCTTCGGGAGTAGTAATGAGCAGTTCTTC CASSPGTGGFGSSNEQFF
NA NA TRBJ1-2 TRBV10-3 TGTGCCATCAGCAGCGCAACTAACTATGGCTACACCTTC CAISSATNYGYTF
once NA TRBJ2-7 TRBV6-5 TGTGCCAGCAGTTACTCGACCCCAGGGATAGGCTACGAGCAGTACTTC CASSYSTPGIGYEQYF
NA NA TRBJ1-5 TRBV11-1 TGTGCCAGCAGCCCCTCTGTCAATCAGCCCCAGCATTTT CASSPSVNQPQHF
NA NA TRBJ1-5 TRBV28 TGTGCCAGCAGTTTGGTAGCAGGGAATCAGCCCCAGCATTTT CASSLVAGNQPQHF
NA TRBD2 TRBJ2-1 TRBV3-1/TRBV3-2 TGTGCCAGCAGCCCATCCCGGGGAGCGGGACCTCACAATGAGCAGTTCTTC CASSPSRGAGPHNEQFF
NA NA TRBJ2-1 TRBV19 TGTGCCAGTGTTCCAGACATCTCCTACAATGAGCAGTTCTTC CASVPDISYNEQFF
NA NA TRBJ2-7 TRBV7-2 TGTGCCAGCAGCTCCCGGGGACTGTCCTCCTACGAGCAGTACTTC CASSSRGLSSYEQYF
NA NA TRBJ1-5 TRBV7-2 TGTGCCAGCAGCTTAGACCCCGGGATAGTCAATCAGCCCCAGCATTTT CASSLDPGIVNQPQHF
NA NA TRBJ2-7 TRBV28 TGTGCCAGCAGTTTATCCAGATCCGAGCAGTACTTC CASSLSRSEQYF
NA TRBD1 TRBJ1-2 TRBV10-3 TGTGCCATAAGGAATACAGGGGATCGGGGCTACACCTTC CAIRNTGDRGYTF
NA NA TRBJ1-1 TRBV1 TGCACCAGCAGCCAAGATCGGGGGGGCACTGAAGCTTTCTTT CTSSQDRGGTEAFF
NA TRBD1 TRBJ1-1 TRBV7-2 TGTGCCAGCAGCTTAGCTACAGGGGTTAACACTGAAGCTTTCTTT CASSLATGVNTEAFF
NA NA TRBJ2-7 TRBV7-2 TGTGCCAGCAGCTCAGGGACTGCCCCTTCCGAGCAGTACTTC CASSSGTAPSEQYF
once NA TRBJ1-6 TRBV9 TGTGCCAGCAGCGGTGTAGGGGTTAGGGATTCACCCCTCCACTTT CASSGVGVRDSPLHF
NA NA TRBJ2-7 TRBV5-1 TGCGCCAGCAGCTCCGGGTCCACTTCATCCTACGAGCAGTACTTC CASSSGSTSSYEQYF
once NA TRBJ1-1 TRBV14 TGTGCCAGCAGCCAAGGAGGCTACACTGAAGCTTTCTTT CASSQGGYTEAFF
NA TRBD1 TRBJ1-6 TRBV4-1 TGCGCCAGCAGCCAAGAGCGGACAGGGGGGTGGGCACCCCTCCACTTT CASSQERTGGWAPLHF
NA TRBD1 TRBJ1-4 TRBV5-1 TGCGCCAGCAGCTCCGCGACAGGGATGAATGAAAAACTGTTTTTT CASSSATGMNEKLFF
NA NA TRBJ1-1 TRBV29-1 TGCAGCGGATTACAGCTTATGAACACTGAAGCTTTCTTT CSGLQLMNTEAFF
NA NA TRBJ1-1 TRBV3-1/TRBV3-2 TGTGCCAGCAGCAGGACGGAGGCGAACACTGAAGCTTTCTTT CASSRTEANTEAFF
NA NA TRBJ1-1 TRBV7-2 TGTGCCAGCAGCTTAGGGGCAAACACTGAAGCTTTCTTT CASSLGANTEAFF
once TRBD1 TRBJ2-7 TRBV10-2 TGCGCCAGCAGCGGGACAGCTGTGTACGAGCAGTACTTC CASSGTAVYEQYF
NA TRBD2 TRBJ2-7 TRBV6-5 TGTGCCAGCAGTTACGGGGCTAGCGGGAACTACGAGCAGTACTTC CASSYGASGNYEQYF
NA TRBD2 TRBJ2-7 TRBV27 TGTGCCAGCAGTTTATTGGCGGGAGCTGGTGGTGAGCAGTACTTC CASSLLAGAGGEQYF
NA TRBD1 TRBJ2-3 TRBV18 TGTGCCAGCTCACCACCGAGGGCTCAGGGGGCCCCAGATACGCAGTATTTT CASSPPRAQGAPDTQYF
NA NA TRBJ1-5 TRBV7-2 TGTGCCAGCAGCCCCCGACAGAATCAGCCCCAGCATTTT CASSPRQNQPQHF
NA NA TRBJ2-1 TRBV20-1 TGCAGTGCTAGTGGCCGGGGTGAGCAGTTCTTC CSASGRGEQFF
NA NA TRBJ2-2 TRBV7-2 TGTGCCAGCAGCTTCCAATCCCCGAACACCGGGGAGCTGTTTTTT CASSFQSPNTGELFF
NA NA TRBJ2-1 TRBV3-1/TRBV3-2 TGTGCCACCTTATCGGGCGGGATATCAAACAATGAGCAGTTCTTC CATLSGGISNNEQFF